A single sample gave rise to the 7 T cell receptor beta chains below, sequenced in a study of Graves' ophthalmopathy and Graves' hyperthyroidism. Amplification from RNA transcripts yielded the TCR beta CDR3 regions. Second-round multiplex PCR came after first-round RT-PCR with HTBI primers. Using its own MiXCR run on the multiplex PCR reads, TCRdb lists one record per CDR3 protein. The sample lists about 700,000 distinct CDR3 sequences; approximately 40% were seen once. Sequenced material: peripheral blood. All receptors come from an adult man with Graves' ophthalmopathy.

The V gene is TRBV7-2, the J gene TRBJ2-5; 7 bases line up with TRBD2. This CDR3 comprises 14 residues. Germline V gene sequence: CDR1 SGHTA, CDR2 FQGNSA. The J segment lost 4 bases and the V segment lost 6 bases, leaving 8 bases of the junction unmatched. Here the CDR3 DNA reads TGTGCCAGCAGTGGAGCGGGGCTAGGAGAGACCCAGTACTTC. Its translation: CASSGAGLGETQYF. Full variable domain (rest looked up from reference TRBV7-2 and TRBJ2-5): GAGVSQSPSNKVTEKGKDVELRCDPISGHTALYWYRQSLGQGLEFLIYFQGNSAPDKSGLPSDRFSAERTGGSVSTLTIQRTQQEDSAVYLCASSGAGLGETQYFGPGTRLLVL.

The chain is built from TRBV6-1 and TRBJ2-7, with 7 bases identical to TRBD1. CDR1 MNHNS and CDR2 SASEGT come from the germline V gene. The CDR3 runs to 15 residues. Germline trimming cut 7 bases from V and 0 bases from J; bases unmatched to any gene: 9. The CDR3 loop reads CASTATGDASYEQYF. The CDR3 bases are TGTGCCAGCACCGCAACAGGGGATGCCTCCTACGAGCAGTACTTC.

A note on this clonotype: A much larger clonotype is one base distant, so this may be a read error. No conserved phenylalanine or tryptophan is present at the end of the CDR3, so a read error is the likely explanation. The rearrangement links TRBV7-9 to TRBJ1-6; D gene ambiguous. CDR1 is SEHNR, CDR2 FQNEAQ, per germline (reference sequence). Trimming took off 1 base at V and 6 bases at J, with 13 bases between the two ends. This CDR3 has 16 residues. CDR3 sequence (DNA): TGTGCCAGCAGCTTAGTGGTCGGACCCTCTAATTCACCCCTCCACCTT. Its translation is CASSLVVGPSNSPLHL.

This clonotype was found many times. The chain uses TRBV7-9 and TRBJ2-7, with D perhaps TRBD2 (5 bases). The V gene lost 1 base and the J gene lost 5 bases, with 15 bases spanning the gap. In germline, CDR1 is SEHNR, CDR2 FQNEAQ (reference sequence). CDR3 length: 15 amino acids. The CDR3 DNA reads TGTGCCAGCAGCTTAGACGACATCTCGGGGAACGAGCAGTACTTC. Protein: CASSLDDISGNEQYF.

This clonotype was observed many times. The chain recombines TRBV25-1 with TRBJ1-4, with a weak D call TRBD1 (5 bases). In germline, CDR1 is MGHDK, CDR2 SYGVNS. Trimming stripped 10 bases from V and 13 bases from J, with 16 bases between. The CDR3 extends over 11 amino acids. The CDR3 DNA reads TGTGCCACCACCCGTGGGGGGAGACTGTTTTTT. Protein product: CATTRGGRLFF.

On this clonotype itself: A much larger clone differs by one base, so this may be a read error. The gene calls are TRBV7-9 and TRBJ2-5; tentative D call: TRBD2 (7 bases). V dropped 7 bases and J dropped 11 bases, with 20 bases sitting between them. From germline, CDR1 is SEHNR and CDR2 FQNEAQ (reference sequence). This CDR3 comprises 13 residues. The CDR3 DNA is TGTGCCAGCACCAACACGGGGGGCTACGCGCAGTACTTC. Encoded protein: CASTNTGGYAQYF.

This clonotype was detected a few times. CDR3 DNA: TGTGCCAGCAGCCAAGATGTGACAGGGGGCGTCTCTGGCTACACCTTC. Protein sequence: CASSQDVTGGVSGYTF. V usage is TRBV25-1 and J usage is TRBJ1-2; 10 nucleotides line up with TRBD1. This CDR3 comprises 16 residues. Germline CDR1 MGHDK, CDR2 SYGVNS. V shed 6 bases, J shed 7 bases, and the junction held 14 bases outside the gene matches.